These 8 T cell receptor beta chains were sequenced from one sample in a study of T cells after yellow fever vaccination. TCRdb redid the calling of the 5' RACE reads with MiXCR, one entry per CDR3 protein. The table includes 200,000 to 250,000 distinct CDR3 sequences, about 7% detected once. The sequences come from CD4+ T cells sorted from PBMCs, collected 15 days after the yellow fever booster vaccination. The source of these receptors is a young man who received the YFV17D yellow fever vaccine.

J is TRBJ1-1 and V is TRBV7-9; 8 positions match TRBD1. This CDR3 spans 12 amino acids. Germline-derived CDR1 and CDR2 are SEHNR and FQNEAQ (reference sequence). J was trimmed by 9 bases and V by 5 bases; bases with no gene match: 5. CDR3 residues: CASSLPRGQAFF. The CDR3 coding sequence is TGTGCCAGCAGCCTACCCAGGGGGCAAGCTTTCTTT.

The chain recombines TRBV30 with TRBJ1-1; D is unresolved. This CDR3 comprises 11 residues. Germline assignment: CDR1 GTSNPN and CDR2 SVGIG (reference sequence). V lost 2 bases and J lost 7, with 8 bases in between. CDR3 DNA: TGTGCCTGGAGTCCCCGGGGTGAAGCTTTCTTT. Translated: CAWSPRGEAFF. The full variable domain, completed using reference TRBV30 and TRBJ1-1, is SQTIHQWPATLVQPVGSPLSLECTVEGTSNPNLYWYRQAAGRGLQLLFYSVGIGQISSEVPQNLSASRPQDRQFILSSKKLLLSDSGFYLCAWSPRGEAFFGQGTRLTVV.

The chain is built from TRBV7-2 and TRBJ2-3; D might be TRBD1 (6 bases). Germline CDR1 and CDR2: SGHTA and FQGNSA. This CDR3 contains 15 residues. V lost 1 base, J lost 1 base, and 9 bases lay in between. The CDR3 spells CASSLGGQRTDTQYF. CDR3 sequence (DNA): TGTGCCAGCAGCTTAGGTGGACAGCGCACAGATACGCAGTATTTT. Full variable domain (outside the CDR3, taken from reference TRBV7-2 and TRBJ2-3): GAGVSQSPSNKVTEKGKDVELRCDPISGHTALYWYRQSLGQGLEFLIYFQGNSAPDKSGLPSDRFSAERTGGSVSTLTIQRTQQEDSAVYLCASSLGGQRTDTQYFGPGTRLTVL.

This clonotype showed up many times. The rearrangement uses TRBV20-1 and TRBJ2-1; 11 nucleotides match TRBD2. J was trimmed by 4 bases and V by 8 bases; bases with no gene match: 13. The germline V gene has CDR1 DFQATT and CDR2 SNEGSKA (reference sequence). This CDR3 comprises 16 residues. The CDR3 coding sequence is TGCAGTTATTTTGGTAGCGGGAGGGCCGGGTACAATGAGCAGTTCTTC. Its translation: CSYFGSGRAGYNEQFF.

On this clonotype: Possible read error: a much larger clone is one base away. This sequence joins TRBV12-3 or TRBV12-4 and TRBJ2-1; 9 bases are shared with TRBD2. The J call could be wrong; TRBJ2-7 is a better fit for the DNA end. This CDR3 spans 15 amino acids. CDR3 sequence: CASSFAGGPGNEQYF. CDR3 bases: TGTGCCAGCAGTTTTGCGGGAGGGCCTGGCAATGAGCAGTACTTC.

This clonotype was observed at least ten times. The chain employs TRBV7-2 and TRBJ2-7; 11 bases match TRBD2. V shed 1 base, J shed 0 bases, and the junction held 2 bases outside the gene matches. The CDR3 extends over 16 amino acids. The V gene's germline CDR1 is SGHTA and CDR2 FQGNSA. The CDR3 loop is CASSLGLAGNSYEQYF. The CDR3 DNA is TGTGCCAGCAGCTTAGGACTAGCGGGAAACTCCTACGAGCAGTACTTC.

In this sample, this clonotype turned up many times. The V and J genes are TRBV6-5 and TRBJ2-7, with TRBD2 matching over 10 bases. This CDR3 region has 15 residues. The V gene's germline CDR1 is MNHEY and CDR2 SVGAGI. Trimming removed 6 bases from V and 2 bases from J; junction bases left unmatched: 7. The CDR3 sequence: CASRGTGTSAYEQYF. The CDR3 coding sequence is TGTGCCAGCAGAGGTACCGGGACTAGCGCCTACGAGCAGTACTTC.

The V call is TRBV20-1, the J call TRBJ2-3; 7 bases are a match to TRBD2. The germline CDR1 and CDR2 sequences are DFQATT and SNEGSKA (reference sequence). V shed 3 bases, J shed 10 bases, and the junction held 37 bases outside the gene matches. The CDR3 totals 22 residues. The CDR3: CSASPPPSGAQVRPDQPPAQYF. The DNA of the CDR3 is TGCAGTGCTAGCCCCCCACCTAGCGGAGCACAGGTTCGCCCCGATCAGCCACCTGCGCAGTATTTT.